The clone carrying this TCR beta chain was counted ten times or more. Its antigen remains unidentified. This entry is derived from a study of regulatory T cells in long-lasting Graves disease. Findings of the study overall: The work looked only at peripheral blood and did not look at thyroid tissue.

This CDR3 spans 13 amino acids. Trimming removed 0 bases from V and 15 bases from J, with 15 bases in between. CDR1 is MNHEY, CDR2 SVGAGI, per germline. Construction of the TCR beta libraries employed iRepertoire HTBI primers in conjunction with Arm-PCR of CDR3 regions. Original methodology: The study identified roughly 59 TRBV and about 13 TRBJ segments across samples. TCRdb itself ran the multiplex PCR reads through MiXCR, one entry per CDR3 protein. What appears here as the V and J calls and clone size reflects TCRdb's work, not the paper's. Here the sample spans about 530,000 distinct CDR3 sequences, 15% to 20% being singletons. Time point here: newly diagnosed GD, antithyroid drugs for less than 3 months. Scientists built the TCR library using RNA that was extracted from PBMCs. The authors drew patients from an endocrinology department in Xi'an, China. Another study also made use of these data, one on T cells in Graves' hyperthyroidism and ophthalmopathy.

Sequencing was performed on peripheral blood mononuclear cells (PBMCs), taken at new diagnosis, from a patient treated with antithyroid drugs. This rearrangement joins TRBV6-5 to TRBJ2-1; D is undetermined. This receptor was taken from a middle-aged woman with Graves disease. For the CDR3, the DNA is TGTGCCAGCAGTTACTCGAACCCGGAGTTTTTGTTCTTC. It specifies CASSYSNPEFLFF.